Described below is a single T cell receptor beta chain sequence and its context. What it binds is unknown. 60 Vbeta and 13 Jbeta primers were used in PCR. Sequencing was performed with immunoSEQ multiplex PCR; in TCRdb, only in-frame clones are kept and a portion is missing. Of about 57,000 clones detected, approximately 77% appear once; the ten largest clones hold over 8%. This sample was included in a study of cytomegalovirus exposure and HLA in healthy donors. Study outcomes and limitations: Most CMV-associated TCR beta chains were later found to appear HLA-restricted.

CDR3 size: 14 residues. Germline CDR1 reads SGHRS; CDR2 reads YFSETQ. V lost 7 bases, J lost 4 bases, and 14 bases lay in between. The clonotype comes from a woman aged 45 to 65 in good health and CMV-seronegative. Sample: PBMCs. The rearrangement uses TRBV5-1 and TRBJ1-4; D is perhaps TRBD1 (6 bases). The CDR3 spells CASAQGRGNEKLFF. CDR3 bases: TGCGCCAGCGCCCAGGGGAGGGGTAATGAAAAACTGTTTTTT. Full variable domain (rest looked up from reference TRBV5-1 and TRBJ1-4): KAGVTQTPRYLIKTRGQQVTLSCSPISGHRSVSWYQQTPGQGLQFLFEYFSETQRNKGNFPGRFSGRQFSNSRSEMNVSTLELGDSALYLCASAQGRGNEKLFFGSGTQLSVL.